This TCR beta chain was identified in a study of PD-1 blockade in classical Hodgkin lymphoma. Study-level results: CD4+ TCR diversity, unlike CD8+, climbed significantly by C4D1.

Relapses following autologous stem cell transplantation were seen in all patients, with brentuximab vedotin exposure varying. In the case of this clone: Its antigen is still unknown.

Assay used: immunoSEQ multiplex PCR; TCRdb lists only in-frame clones, some missing. Of 65,000 to 95,000 clones listed, around nine tenths are singletons. The material was peripheral blood mononuclear cells (PBMCs), obtained at baseline. The clonotype was recovered from a human donor with classical Hodgkin lymphoma.

For the CDR3, the DNA is TGTGCCAGCAGGGCTAGCGGGAGTACGGGGAATGAGCAGTTCTTC. Translating it yields CASRASGSTGNEQFF. The chain couples TRBV7-2 to TRBJ2-1, with 10 bases aligning to TRBD2. Trimming took 6 bases from V and 7 from J; bases not matched to a gene: 9. The CDR3 totals 15 residues. In germline, CDR1 is SGHTA, CDR2 FQGNSA.